The 24 T cell receptor beta chains below were found in one sample sequenced in a study of regulatory T cells in long-lasting Graves disease. Relying on iRepertoire HTBI primers and Arm-PCR of CDR3 regions, the team built TCR beta libraries. TCRdb called the multiplex PCR reads again in MiXCR, with one record for every CDR3 protein. Among under 800,000 distinct CDR3 sequences, 16% were seen once, and the ten largest hold 18%. Regarding time point: newly diagnosed GD, antithyroid drugs for less than 3 months. Construction of the TCR library relied on RNA isolated from PBMCs. These same data were also listed under a study on T cells in Graves' hyperthyroidism and ophthalmopathy.

Sequencing was performed on peripheral blood mononuclear cells (PBMCs), taken at new diagnosis, from a patient treated with antithyroid drugs. These receptors came from a woman aged 30 to 39 with Graves disease.

This clonotype was picked up many times. The V and J genes are TRBV28 and TRBJ2-3, with D perhaps being TRBD1 or TRBD2 (5 bases each). The V gene's germline CDR1 is MDHEN and CDR2 SYDVKM. The CDR3 contains 13 residues. Trimming shortened V by 6 bases and J by 4 bases, and 11 bases separated the two germline ends. The CDR3 loop reads CASRARGADTQYF. The DNA of the CDR3 is TGTGCCAGCAGGGCGAGGGGAGCAGATACGCAGTATTTT.

In regard to this clonotype: Being one base from a much bigger clone, this may be a read error. The rearrangement uses TRBV7-2 and TRBJ2-3, with 13 bases matching TRBD2. CDR3 length equals 17 residues. Looked up from germline, CDR1 is SGHTA and CDR2 is FQGNSA. V dropped 4 bases and J dropped 6; count of bases not matched to a gene: 10. The chain's CDR3 is CASSSQLAGGSGDTQYF. CDR3 in DNA: TGTGCCAGCAGCTCCCAACTAGCGGGAGGGTCAGGGGATACGCAGTATTTT.

This clonotype was detected ten times or more. The chain has TRBV11-2 and TRBJ2-7; D is uncertain. Trimming left V 6 bases short and J 4 bases short, with 13 bases between. The germline V gene has CDR1 SGHAT and CDR2 FQNNGV. The CDR3 sequence is 13 residues long. Written as DNA, the CDR3 is TGTGCCAGCAGGGGCTCGACACTATACGAGCAGTACTTC. Residues: CASRGSTLYEQYF.

The rearrangement links TRBV5-1 to TRBJ2-1; unclear D gene. The germline V gene has CDR1 SGHRS and CDR2 YFSETQ. Trimming removed 0 bases from V and 8 bases from J, with 9 bases in between. The CDR3 is made up of 13 amino acids. The chain's CDR3 is CASSLGVEHEQFF. The CDR3 nucleotides are TGCGCCAGCAGCTTGGGGGTTGAACATGAGCAGTTCTTC.

This clonotype was detected a few times. The rearrangement joins TRBV9 to TRBJ1-5, with D unresolved. The V end was cut by 0 bases, the J end by 1 base, with 8 bases between. This CDR3 is 15 amino acids long. In germline, CDR1 is SGDLS, CDR2 YYNGEE. The CDR3 nucleotides read TGTGCCAGCAGCGTAGAGCCCGAGAGCAATCAGCCCCAGCATTTT. Its translation: CASSVEPESNQPQHF.

This clonotype occurred a few times. The chain is built from TRBV3-1 and TRBJ2-7, with D perhaps TRBD2 (6 bases). Germline CDR1 reads LGHDT; CDR2 reads YNNKEL (reference sequence). V dropped 5 bases and J dropped 0 bases, with 20 bases sitting between them. This CDR3 region has 17 residues. The CDR3 here is CASSYGLEGPLSYEQYF. The CDR3 region has the DNA TGTGCCAGCAGCTACGGATTGGAGGGCCCCCTCTCCTACGAGCAGTACTTC.

This clonotype was observed at least ten times. This chain's CDR3 is CASLAYRLQGQNEQFF. CDR3 bases: TGTGCCAGCCTTGCCTACAGACTCCAGGGGCAGAATGAGCAGTTCTTC. The J gene is TRBJ2-1, the V gene TRBV28; TRBD1 might be the D (6 bases). Looked up from germline, CDR1 is MDHEN and CDR2 is SYDVKM. Trimming removed 8 bases from V and 7 bases from J, with 24 bases in between. CDR3 length equals 16 residues.

The chain carries TRBV9 and TRBJ1-1; D gene uncertain. V was cut by 0 bases and J by 4 bases, with 16 bases left in between. The CDR3 loop spans 16 amino acids. The V gene's germline CDR1 is SGDLS and CDR2 YYNGEE. The CDR3 DNA follows: TGTGCCAGCAGCGTAGGGAACAACCCCATGGTCACTGAAGCTTTCTTT. Translation: CASSVGNNPMVTEAFF.

The table lists this clonotype with many counts. The chain links TRBV28 to TRBJ2-6; 7 nucleotides agree with TRBD1. This CDR3 is 17 amino acids long. Trimming cost V 7 bases and J 0 bases; bases outside gene matches: 9. CDR1 is MDHEN and CDR2 is SYDVKM in the germline V gene. The CDR3 coding sequence is TGTGCCAGCACGGCAGGGGGAAGGGTCTCTGGGGCCAACGTCCTGACTTTC. Translating gives CASTAGGRVSGANVLTF.

The chain links TRBV20-1 to TRBJ2-7, with D hard to call. Germline CDR1 reads DFQATT; CDR2 reads SNEGSKA (reference sequence). The CDR3 is 12 residues long. Trimming cost V 0 bases and J 4 bases, with 7 bases left between them. The CDR3 loop is CSAREKGYEQYF. The CDR3 region has the DNA TGCAGTGCTAGAGAGAAGGGATACGAGCAGTACTTC.

The chain employs TRBV7-8 and TRBJ2-3, with 12 bases that match TRBD1. Germline V gives CDR1 SGHVS, CDR2 FQNEAQ. The CDR3 totals 17 residues. With V trimmed by 5 bases and J by 2 bases, 8 bases remained unmatched. The CDR3 nucleotides are TGTGCCAGCAGCCCGTTAGGGGGACAGGGGGCCACAGATACGCAGTATTTT. Encoded protein: CASSPLGGQGATDTQYF.

With regard to this clonotype: With a much larger clone just one base away, this may be a read error. This chain connects TRBV30 to TRBJ1-5; TRBD1 is a possible D gene (5 bases). The V and J ends lost 0 bases and 5 bases respectively, with 17 bases between them. The CDR3 spans 16 residues. Germline values: CDR1 GTSNPN, CDR2 SVGIG (reference sequence). The DNA of the CDR3 is TGTGCCTGGAGTGTACCGTTCGGGGCGAGCGATCAGCCCCAGCATTTT. As protein: CAWSVPFGASDQPQHF.

This chain joins TRBV7-9 and TRBJ2-7; D may match TRBD1 or TRBD2 (5 bases each). The germline V gene has CDR1 SEHNR and CDR2 FQNEAQ (reference sequence). The V end was cut by 2 bases, the J end by 6 bases, with 8 bases between. The CDR3 loop spans 12 amino acids. The DNA of the CDR3 is TGTGCCAGCAGCTTAAGGGGACCCGAGCAGTACTTC. Its protein is CASSLRGPEQYF.

This clonotype was recorded many times. This rearrangement joins TRBV28 to TRBJ1-1; TRBD1 might be the D (6 bases). Germline values: CDR1 MDHEN, CDR2 SYDVKM. The CDR3 covers 13 residues. Trimming stripped 5 bases from V and 6 bases from J, with 13 bases between. The DNA of the CDR3 is TGTGCCAGCAGTCCATACAGGGTGGCTGAAGCTTTCTTT. This gives the protein CASSPYRVAEAFF.

CDR3 in DNA: TGTGCCAGCAGCCAAGATCTAAGACAGGGAATCCAAAAACTGTTTTTT. Translating gives CASSQDLRQGIQKLFF. The J gene is TRBJ1-4, the V gene TRBV13; TRBD1 agrees at 7 bases. V shed 5 bases, J shed 9 bases, and the junction held 15 bases outside the gene matches. From germline, CDR1 is PRHDT and CDR2 FYEKMQ (reference sequence). CDR3 length equals 16 residues.

The sample holds many counts of this clonotype. The rearrangement joins TRBV6-1 to TRBJ1-2, with 9 bases that match TRBD1. CDR1 and CDR2 (germline): MNHNS, SASEGT. The CDR3 runs to 14 residues. The junction had 3 bases not matched to a gene; V was cut back by 4 bases and J by 3 bases. The CDR3 coding sequence is TGTGCCAGCAGTGCGGGACAGGGTTACTATGGCTACACCTTC. Protein product: CASSAGQGYYGYTF.

This clonotype has at least ten counts. The rearrangement uses TRBV11-1 and TRBJ2-1; D not certain. Per germline, CDR1 SGHAT and CDR2 FQDESV (reference sequence). This CDR3 is built from 12 residues. The V end lost 1 base, the J end lost 15 bases, and 13 bases lay between the germline ends. Here the CDR3 DNA reads TGTGCCAGCAGCTTAGATGGCACCCGGACGTTCTTC. Protein sequence: CASSLDGTRTFF.

The V call is TRBV5-1, the J call TRBJ1-2, with D uncertain. The CDR3 loop spans 12 amino acids. V lost 5 bases and J 8 bases, leaving 13 bases between the germline ends. The germline CDR1 and CDR2 sequences are SGHRS and YFSETQ. The CDR3, as DNA: TGCGCCAGCAGGGAAGAAGCTCGCGGCTACACCTTC. It translates to CASREEARGYTF.

This clonotype was found a few times. The chain links TRBV28 to TRBJ1-5; D gene uncertain. CDR1 is MDHEN and CDR2 is SYDVKM in the germline V gene. The V gene lost 0 bases and the J gene lost 7 bases, with 13 bases spanning the gap. The CDR3 spans 15 residues. This CDR3 reads CASSLWYSLGQPQHF. The DNA of the CDR3 is TGTGCCAGCAGTTTATGGTATAGCCTGGGGCAGCCCCAGCATTTT.

This clonotype was observed many times. The chain employs TRBV28 and TRBJ2-7; no reliable D call. The CDR3 runs to 15 residues. V gave up 6 bases and J gave up 2 bases, with 17 bases separating them. CDR1 MDHEN and CDR2 SYDVKM come from the germline V gene. The CDR3 protein is CASRTERAQPYEQYF. The CDR3 bases are TGTGCCAGCAGGACGGAGCGAGCCCAACCCTACGAGCAGTACTTC.

This clonotype was detected ten times or more. This sequence joins TRBV2 and TRBJ2-5, with unresolved D. V was pared by 6 bases and J by 4 bases, with 12 bases between. Germline CDR1 is SNHLY and CDR2 is FYNNEI. There are 13 residues in the CDR3. CDR3 DNA sequence: TGTGCCAGCAGAGCCGGCATTGGAGAGACCCAGTACTTC. This encodes CASRAGIGETQYF.

This clonotype was picked up many times. The rearrangement uses TRBV5-1 and TRBJ1-5; D possibly corresponds to TRBD1 (6 bases). Germline V CDR1 and CDR2: SGHRS, YFSETQ. V dropped 3 bases and J dropped 1 base, with 11 bases sitting between them. CDR3 length equals 15 residues. CDR3 nucleotides: TGCGCCAGCAGCTGGGGGCCAGCGAGCAATCAGCCCCAGCATTTT. Protein product: CASSWGPASNQPQHF.

There are many counts of this clonotype. The rearrangement links TRBV24-1 to TRBJ2-3; D is unresolved. Trimming pared 5 bases from V and 4 bases from J, leaving 6 bases between. The germline V gene has CDR1 KGHDR and CDR2 SFDVKD. The CDR3 consists of 12 residues. The CDR3 DNA reads as TGTGCCACCAGTGCATCGTCAGATACGCAGTATTTT. Translated: CATSASSDTQYF.

The J gene is TRBJ1-6, the V gene TRBV6-1, with 10 bases identical to TRBD1. The CDR3 contains 16 residues. The germline V gene has CDR1 MNHNS and CDR2 SASEGT. V was pared by 6 bases and J by 7 bases, with 9 bases of the junction left unmatched. CDR3 loop: CASSLSGDRGNSPLHF. The CDR3 nucleotides read TGTGCCAGCAGCCTATCTGGGGACAGGGGCAATTCACCCCTCCACTTT.